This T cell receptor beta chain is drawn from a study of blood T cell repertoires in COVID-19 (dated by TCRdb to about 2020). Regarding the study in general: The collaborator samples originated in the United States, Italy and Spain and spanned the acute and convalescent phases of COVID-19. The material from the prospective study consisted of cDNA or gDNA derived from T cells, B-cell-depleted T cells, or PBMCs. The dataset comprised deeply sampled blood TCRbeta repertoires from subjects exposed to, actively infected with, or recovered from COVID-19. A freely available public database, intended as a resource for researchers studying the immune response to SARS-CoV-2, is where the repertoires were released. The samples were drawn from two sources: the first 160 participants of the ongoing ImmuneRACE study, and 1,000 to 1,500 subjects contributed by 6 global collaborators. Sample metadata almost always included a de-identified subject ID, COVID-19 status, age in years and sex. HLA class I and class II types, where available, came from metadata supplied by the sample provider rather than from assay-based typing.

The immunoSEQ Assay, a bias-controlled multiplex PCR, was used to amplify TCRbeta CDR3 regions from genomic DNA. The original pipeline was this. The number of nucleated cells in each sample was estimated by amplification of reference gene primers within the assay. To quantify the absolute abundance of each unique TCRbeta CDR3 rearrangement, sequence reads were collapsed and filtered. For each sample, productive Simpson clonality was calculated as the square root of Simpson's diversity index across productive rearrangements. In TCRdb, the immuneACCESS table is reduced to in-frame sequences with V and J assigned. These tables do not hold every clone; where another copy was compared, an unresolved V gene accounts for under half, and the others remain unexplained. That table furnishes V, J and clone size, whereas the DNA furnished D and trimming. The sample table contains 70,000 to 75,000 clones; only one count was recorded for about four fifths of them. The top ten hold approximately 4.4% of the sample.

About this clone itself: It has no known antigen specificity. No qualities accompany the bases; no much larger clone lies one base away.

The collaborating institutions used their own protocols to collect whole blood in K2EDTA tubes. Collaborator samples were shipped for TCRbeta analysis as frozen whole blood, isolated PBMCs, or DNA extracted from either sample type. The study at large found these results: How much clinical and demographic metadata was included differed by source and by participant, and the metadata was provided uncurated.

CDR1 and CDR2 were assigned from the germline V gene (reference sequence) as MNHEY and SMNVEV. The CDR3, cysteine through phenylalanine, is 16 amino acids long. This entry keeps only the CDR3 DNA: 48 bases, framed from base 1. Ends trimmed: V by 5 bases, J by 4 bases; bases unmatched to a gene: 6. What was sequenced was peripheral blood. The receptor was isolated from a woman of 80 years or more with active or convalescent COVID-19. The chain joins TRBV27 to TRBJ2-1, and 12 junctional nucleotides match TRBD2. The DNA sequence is TGTGCCAGCAGTCCCCTAGCGGGGGGGTCATACAATGAGCAGTTCTTC. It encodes CASSPLAGGSYNEQFF.